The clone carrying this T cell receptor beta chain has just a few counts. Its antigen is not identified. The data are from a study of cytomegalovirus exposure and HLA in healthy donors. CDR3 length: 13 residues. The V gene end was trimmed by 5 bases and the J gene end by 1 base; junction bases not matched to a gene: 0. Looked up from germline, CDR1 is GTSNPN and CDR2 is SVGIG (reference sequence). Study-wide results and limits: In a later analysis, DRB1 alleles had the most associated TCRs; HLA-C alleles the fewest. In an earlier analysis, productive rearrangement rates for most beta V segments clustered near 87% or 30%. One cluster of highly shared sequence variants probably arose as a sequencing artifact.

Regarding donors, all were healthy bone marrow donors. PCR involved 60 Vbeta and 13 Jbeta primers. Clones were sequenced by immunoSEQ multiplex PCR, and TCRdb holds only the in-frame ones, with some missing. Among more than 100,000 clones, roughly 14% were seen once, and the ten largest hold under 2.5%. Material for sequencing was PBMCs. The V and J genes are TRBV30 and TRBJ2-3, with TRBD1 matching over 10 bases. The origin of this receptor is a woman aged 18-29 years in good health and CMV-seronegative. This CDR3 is CAWGTGGTDTQYF. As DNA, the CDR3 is TGTGCCTGGGGGACAGGGGGCACAGATACGCAGTATTTT.